This TCR beta chain was documented in a study of blood T cell repertoires in COVID-19. For the study at large: Samples of COVID-19 (acute and convalescent) were obtained from the United States, Italy and Spain.

Sequencing used immunoSEQ multiplex PCR; TCRdb keeps in-frame clones, though not all of them. This table holds 68,000 or so clones, over 75% found once. The origin of this receptor is a man aged 70 or older with active or convalescent COVID-19. The specimen sequenced was peripheral blood.

CDR3 amino acids: CASSLRGAAYEQYF. The CDR3 DNA is TGCGCCAGCAGCTTGCGGGGGGCCGCCTACGAGCAGTACTTC. The chain couples TRBV5-1 to TRBJ2-7; weak D call: TRBD2 (7 bases). V was shortened by 1 base and J by 2 bases, with 10 bases between the two germline ends. The CDR3 consists of 14 residues. Germline CDR1 is SGHRS and CDR2 is YFSETQ.